This TCR beta chain was found in a study of tumor and adjacent non-tumor tissue in lung cancer. About the study: Aged about 30 to 76 years, patients included roughly ten men and 4 to 6 women with stage I to III disease. On average, productive TCRbeta reads reached about 4 million per sample.

This clonotype was picked up many times. Its target is not known. No cell sorting was done before RNA was extracted from the tissue. The study's findings and limits: In normal lung, the top 100 clones were significantly more dominant than in tumor. Compared with tumor, normal lung showed significantly lower TCR diversity.

This CDR3 has 14 residues. Trimming removed 2 bases from V and 2 bases from J; junction bases left unmatched: 2. Germline V gives CDR1 MDHEN, CDR2 SYDVKM. Three rounds of nested PCR, following a modified ARM-PCR protocol, produced the TCRbeta library. TCRdb ran MiXCR on the multiplex PCR reads and lists one entry per CDR3 protein. The table includes fewer than 120,000 distinct CDR3 sequences, approximately 87% detected once. V gene TRBV28 combines with J gene TRBJ1-1, with 7 bases identical to TRBD1. Sequenced material: lung tumor tissue. The TCR comes from a man aged 65-85 years with non-small cell lung cancer. The chain's CDR3 is CASSLHRGNTEAFF. The CDR3 nucleotides read TGTGCCAGCAGTTTACACAGGGGTAACACTGAAGCTTTCTTT.